These T cell receptor beta chains were read from a single sample in a study of identical twins. One entry per CDR3 protein results from TCRdb running MiXCR on the 5' RACE reads. The sample carries about 470,000 distinct CDR3 sequences, more than 20% recorded once. The data were also submitted as part of a second study, on T cells expressing NK-cell markers.

The sequenced sample consisted of CD4+ T cells sorted from blood. The receptors were gathered from a woman between 18 and 29 years old in good health. CDR3s include the opening cysteine and the closing phenylalanine or tryptophan. Each record gives: clone size, V gene, D gene, J gene, CDR3 DNA, CDR3 protein. A D gene is named only where the DNA matches it firmly. Not every row has a clone size; where given, it reads once, few, many or a size class.

clone size: -; V gene: TRBV5-5; D gene: TRBD2; J gene: TRBJ2-2; CDR3 DNA: TGTGCCAGCAGCCTGAGACTAGCGGGTACCAACACCGGGGAGCTGTTTTTT; CDR3 protein: CASSLRLAGTNTGELFF
clone size: -; V gene: TRBV29-1; D gene: TRBD1; J gene: TRBJ1-2; CDR3 DNA: TGCAGCGTTACAGGGGGGGAAGCTAACTATGGCTACACCTTC; CDR3 protein: CSVTGGEANYGYTF
clone size: few; V gene: TRBV4-3; D gene: -; J gene: TRBJ2-1; CDR3 DNA: TGCGCCAGCAGCCAAGATCTTAAAGGGGACGGGTCCTACAATGAGCAGTTCTTC; CDR3 protein: CASSQDLKGDGSYNEQFF
clone size: many; V gene: TRBV6-4; D gene: -; J gene: TRBJ1-1; CDR3 DNA: TGTGCCAGCAGTGACTCGAGCCGGGGCACTGAAGCTTTCTTT; CDR3 protein: CASSDSSRGTEAFF
clone size: -; V gene: TRBV20-1; D gene: -; J gene: TRBJ1-4; CDR3 DNA: TGCAGTGCTAGTGGACCGGGACCGGAGAATGAAAAACTGTTTTTT; CDR3 protein: CSASGPGPENEKLFF
clone size: few; V gene: TRBV12-3/TRBV12-4; D gene: -; J gene: TRBJ2-1; CDR3 DNA: TGTGCCAGCAGTTTAGAACACCTCTCCTACAATGAGCAGTTCTTC; CDR3 protein: CASSLEHLSYNEQFF
clone size: -; V gene: TRBV12-3/TRBV12-4; D gene: -; J gene: TRBJ2-1; CDR3 DNA: TGTGCCAGCAGTTTAGCCCCCAATGAGCAGTTCTTC; CDR3 protein: CASSLAPNEQFF
clone size: few; V gene: TRBV20-1; D gene: -; J gene: TRBJ2-7; CDR3 DNA: TGCAGTGCTGGAGCTGGGAATCGGGGCGAGCAGTACTTC; CDR3 protein: CSAGAGNRGEQYF
clone size: -; V gene: TRBV11-2; D gene: TRBD2; J gene: TRBJ2-1; CDR3 DNA: TGTGCCAGCAGCTTAGTAGGGACTAGCGGGGGGGCGTGGAATGAGCAGTTCTTC; CDR3 protein: CASSLVGTSGGAWNEQFF
clone size: few; V gene: TRBV24-1; D gene: -; J gene: TRBJ2-1; CDR3 DNA: TGTGCCACCGGAGAGGGGGGGTCCTACAATGAGCAGTTCTTC; CDR3 protein: CATGEGGSYNEQFF
clone size: -; V gene: TRBV27; D gene: TRBD2; J gene: TRBJ2-1; CDR3 DNA: TGTGCCAGCAGATCAAAAAGCGGGAGTTCCTACAATGAGCAGTTCTTC; CDR3 protein: CASRSKSGSSYNEQFF
clone size: -; V gene: TRBV6-2/TRBV6-3; D gene: TRBD1; J gene: TRBJ2-1; CDR3 DNA: TGTGCCAGCATCCTCAGACTGGGACAGGGGTCGGGTGAGCAGTTCTTC; CDR3 protein: CASILRLGQGSGEQFF
clone size: -; V gene: TRBV6-1; D gene: TRBD2; J gene: TRBJ2-7; CDR3 DNA: TGTGCCAGCAAACGGGGGGACCCCTACGAGCAGTACTTC; CDR3 protein: CASKRGDPYEQYF
clone size: -; V gene: TRBV5-1; D gene: -; J gene: TRBJ2-1; CDR3 DNA: TGCGCCAGCAGCTTGGGCCGGAGGGCTAGCTCCTACAATGAGCAGTTCTTC; CDR3 protein: CASSLGRRASSYNEQFF
clone size: -; V gene: TRBV6-1; D gene: TRBD1; J gene: TRBJ1-5; CDR3 DNA: TGTGCCAGCAGCCGACTCGGGACAGCAGTTAATCAGCCCCAGCATTTT; CDR3 protein: CASSRLGTAVNQPQHF
clone size: -; V gene: TRBV4-3; D gene: -; J gene: TRBJ2-7; CDR3 DNA: TGCGCCAGCAGCCAAGATGTAAAGGGAGGTTACGAGCAGTACTTC; CDR3 protein: CASSQDVKGGYEQYF
clone size: few; V gene: TRBV10-3; D gene: TRBD1; J gene: TRBJ2-3; CDR3 DNA: TGTGCCATCACACAGGGGTTTACCCCTAGCACAGATACGCAGTATTTT; CDR3 protein: CAITQGFTPSTDTQYF
clone size: -; V gene: TRBV12-3/TRBV12-4; D gene: TRBD2; J gene: TRBJ2-7; CDR3 DNA: TGTGCCAGCAGTCGCCTCGGACTAGCGGGAAGGAAGCAGTACTTC; CDR3 protein: CASSRLGLAGRKQYF
clone size: few; V gene: TRBV12-3/TRBV12-4; D gene: TRBD2; J gene: TRBJ2-2; CDR3 DNA: TGTGCCAGCAGATACGAACCTTGGGGAGGGCCTAACACCGGGGAGCTGTTTTTT; CDR3 protein: CASRYEPWGGPNTGELFF
clone size: -; V gene: TRBV21-1; D gene: -; J gene: TRBJ1-1; CDR3 DNA: TGTGCCAGCAGCACTAAGGGACCCGGGACAGGGGGGGTGAACACTGAAGCTTTCTTT; CDR3 protein: CASSTKGPGTGGVNTEAFF
clone size: few; V gene: TRBV5-1; D gene: -; J gene: TRBJ2-7; CDR3 DNA: TGCGCCAGCAGCTTGGGTTCGGGGAACGACGAGCAGTACTTC; CDR3 protein: CASSLGSGNDEQYF
clone size: few; V gene: TRBV27; D gene: -; J gene: TRBJ2-2; CDR3 DNA: TGTGCCAGCAGTCGCCTCACGAACACCGGGGAGCTGTTTTTT; CDR3 protein: CASSRLTNTGELFF
clone size: -; V gene: TRBV12-3/TRBV12-4; D gene: -; J gene: TRBJ1-3; CDR3 DNA: TGTGCCAGCAGTCCAGACGGACTCTCTGGAAACACCATATATTTT; CDR3 protein: CASSPDGLSGNTIYF
clone size: -; V gene: TRBV20-1; D gene: -; J gene: TRBJ2-2; CDR3 DNA: TGCAGTGCTAGGGGCCTTTGGACCGGGGAGCTGTTTTTT; CDR3 protein: CSARGLWTGELFF
clone size: -; V gene: TRBV12-3/TRBV12-4; D gene: -; J gene: TRBJ2-1; CDR3 DNA: TGTGCCAGCGGCCGGGTAGTGGCGGGACCCTACAATGAGCAGTTCTTC; CDR3 protein: CASGRVVAGPYNEQFF
clone size: few; V gene: TRBV5-1; D gene: -; J gene: TRBJ1-1; CDR3 DNA: TGCGCCAGCAGCCATTTATTAGGTTCGACACCCCGAAACACTGAAGCTTTCTTT; CDR3 protein: CASSHLLGSTPRNTEAFF
clone size: few; V gene: TRBV20-1; D gene: TRBD1; J gene: TRBJ2-7; CDR3 DNA: TGCAGTGCGGCCGGGACAGGGCAAGGGCAGTACTTC; CDR3 protein: CSAAGTGQGQYF
clone size: once; V gene: TRBV6-1; D gene: TRBD2; J gene: TRBJ2-7; CDR3 DNA: TGTGCCAGCAGGCCCTCCCCTAGCGGGAGCCCTCATTACGAGCAGTACTTC; CDR3 protein: CASRPSPSGSPHYEQYF
clone size: -; V gene: TRBV5-1; D gene: -; J gene: TRBJ2-3; CDR3 DNA: TGCGCCAGTTGGAGGCAGGGGCCGGGAGATACGCAGTATTTT; CDR3 protein: CASWRQGPGDTQYF
clone size: -; V gene: TRBV11-3; D gene: -; J gene: TRBJ1-1; CDR3 DNA: TGTGCCAGCAGCTTAGGGTCTTCCAGCAGGGAGGCTTTCTTT; CDR3 protein: CASSLGSSSREAFF
clone size: -; V gene: TRBV25-1; D gene: -; J gene: TRBJ1-1; CDR3 DNA: TGTGCCAGCAGTGAAATTGAAGTCACTGAAGCTTTCTTT; CDR3 protein: CASSEIEVTEAFF
clone size: -; V gene: TRBV27; D gene: -; J gene: TRBJ1-2; CDR3 DNA: TGTGCCAGCAGCAGGGAACCAAAGATCGGCTACACCTTC; CDR3 protein: CASSREPKIGYTF